The rows below give T cell receptor beta chains drawn from one sample of a study of blood T cell repertoires in COVID-19. The table came from immunoSEQ multiplex PCR; TCRdb's copy has only in-frame clones and leaves some out. This sample has fewer than 250,000 clones, with around 84% found just once. Sequenced input: PBMCs or T cells enriched from blood (not recorded which). These TCRs come from a woman aged 25 to 45 who had recovered from COVID-19. The CDR3 runs from the conserved cysteine through the conserved F or W. D genes are given only for firm matches. Some rows mark clone size as missing; the rest say once, few, many or name a class of expanded clone.

cdr3_aa cdr3_nt j_call clone_size v_call d_call
CASSFLETQYF TGTGCCAGCAGCTTCCTAGAGACCCAGTACTTC TRBJ2-5 . TRBV13 .
CASSFSNRWDYEQYF TGTGCCAGCAGTTTCTCGAACAGGTGGGACTACGAGCAGTACTTC TRBJ2-7 many TRBV28 .
CASSLLLLARGSNQPQHF TGTGCCAGCAGCCTCTTACTGCTGGCCCGGGGGAGCAATCAGCCCCAGCATTTT TRBJ1-5 . TRBV7-2 .
CASNPGLRIKSNQPQHF TGTGCCAGCAATCCGGGACTCCGAATAAAAAGCAATCAGCCCCAGCATTTT TRBJ1-5 few TRBV28 .
CASSLAGGGTIYF TGTGCCAGCAGCTTAGCTGGCGGAGGCACCATATATTTT TRBJ1-3 . TRBV11-2 .
CASSYPGLSEAFF TGTGCCAGCAGCTACCCGGGACTCTCTGAAGCTTTCTTT TRBJ1-1 once TRBV5-4 .
CASSLVDRVGGYTF TGTGCCAGCAGCTTGGTTGACAGGGTGGGTGGCTACACCTTC TRBJ1-2 . TRBV5-4 TRBD1
CASSDRQGAKAQHF TGTGCCAGTAGTGACCGACAGGGGGCGAAGGCCCAGCATTTT TRBJ1-5 . TRBV19 TRBD1
CASSLPGLGSQPQHF TGTGCCAGTAGCCTTCCGGGGTTGGGAAGTCAGCCCCAGCATTTT TRBJ1-5 . TRBV19 .
CASSSGRGDEQYF TGTGCCAGCAGCTCCGGACGCGGGGACGAGCAGTACTTC TRBJ2-7 . TRBV13 .
CASRRENTEAFF TGTGCCAGCAGGAGGGAGAACACTGAAGCTTTCTTT TRBJ1-1 . TRBV2 .
CASSRYRETTYEQYF TGTGCCAGCAGCCGTTACAGGGAAACCACCTACGAGCAGTACTTC TRBJ2-7 . TRBV7-2 .
CAISTGQGGSGNTIYF TGTGCCATCTCGACAGGCCAAGGGGGCTCTGGAAACACCATATATTTT TRBJ1-3 . TRBV10-3 .
CASSPERLAGGYNEQFF TGTGCCAGCAGCCCGGAGAGACTAGCGGGAGGTTACAATGAGCAGTTCTTC TRBJ2-1 . TRBV7-3 TRBD2
CASSIVRVLRTEAFF TGTGCCAGTAGTATAGTCAGGGTCTTGAGGACTGAAGCTTTCTTT TRBJ1-1 . TRBV19 .
CASSRQGTNTEAFF TGTGCCAGCAGTAGACAGGGCACGAACACTGAAGCTTTCTTT TRBJ1-1 . TRBV6-5 TRBD1
CASQRGMNQETQYF TGTGCCAGCCAGCGGGGGATGAATCAAGAGACCCAGTACTTC TRBJ2-5 . TRBV2 TRBD2
CASSDGTVGQPQHF TGTGCCAGCAGTGACGGCACAGTTGGGCAGCCCCAGCATTTT TRBJ1-5 . TRBV2 .
CASSRDRASTDTQYF TGTGCCAGCAGCCGGGACAGGGCTAGCACAGATACGCAGTATTTT TRBJ2-3 . TRBV11-2 TRBD1
CASSQDWGDSGANVLTF TGTGCCAGCAGCCAAGATTGGGGAGACTCTGGGGCCAACGTCCTGACTTTC TRBJ2-6 . TRBV3-1/TRBV3-2 .
CASSLTLTGVDYGYTF TGTGCCAGCTCTCTGACCCTCACAGGGGTAGACTATGGCTACACCTTC TRBJ1-2 . TRBV18 TRBD1
CASSSLAGGPNEQFF TGTGCCAGCAGCTCGCTAGCGGGAGGGCCGAATGAGCAGTTCTTC TRBJ2-1 . TRBV7-8 TRBD2
CASSQAGGPETQYF TGTGCCAGCAGCCAAGCGGGAGGGCCGGAGACCCAGTACTTC TRBJ2-5 . TRBV3-1/TRBV3-2 TRBD2
CASSLDPGVMNEKLFF TGTGCCAGCAGCCTAGACCCGGGAGTCATGAATGAAAAACTGTTTTTT TRBJ1-4 . TRBV7-2 .
CASSLDSGTGGGYTF TGTGCCAGCAGCTTAGACTCGGGGACAGGTGGCGGCTACACCTTC TRBJ1-2 . TRBV7-9 TRBD1
CASSPTSQQGNTIYF TGTGCCAGCAGCCCGACCTCTCAACAGGGAAACACCATATATTTT TRBJ1-3 . TRBV5-6 .
CASSRQGKFTEAFF TGTGCCAGCAGTCGACAGGGAAAATTCACTGAAGCTTTCTTT TRBJ1-1 . TRBV2 TRBD1
CASSLIGRVNTEAFF TGTGCCAGCAGTTTAATCGGCAGGGTGAACACTGAAGCTTTCTTT TRBJ1-1 . TRBV28 .
CASSQDPGGRFQPQHF TGCGCCAGCAGCCAAGATCCGGGAGGGCGGTTCCAGCCCCAGCATTTT TRBJ1-5 . TRBV4-1 .
CASSLSGFGEKLFF TGTGCCAGCAGCTTATCAGGGTTTGGGGAAAAACTGTTTTTT TRBJ1-4 few TRBV5-8 .
CASSLNPGGGTEAFF TGTGCCAGCAGCTTAAATCCGGGAGGAGGCACTGAAGCTTTCTTT TRBJ1-1 . TRBV7-2 .
CASSQDSDYYGYTF TGCGCCAGCAGCCAAGATAGTGACTACTATGGCTACACCTTC TRBJ1-2 . TRBV4-1 .
CASSNMNTEAFF TGTGCCAGCAGTAATATGAACACTGAAGCTTTCTTT TRBJ1-1 . TRBV6-5 .
CATGGLAGDGGELFF TGTGCCACCGGTGGGCTAGCGGGAGATGGAGGGGAGCTGTTTTTT TRBJ2-2 . TRBV15 TRBD2
CASRETGEHYGYTF TGTGCCAGTAGAGAGACAGGGGAGCACTATGGCTACACCTTC TRBJ1-2 . TRBV19 TRBD1
CASSLVPGGSNQPQHF TGCGCCAGCAGCTTGGTGCCAGGGGGCTCCAATCAGCCCCAGCATTTT TRBJ1-5 . TRBV5-1 TRBD1
CASSRQTSADTQYF TGTGCCAGCTCACGCCAGACTAGCGCAGATACGCAGTATTTT TRBJ2-3 . TRBV18 TRBD2
CASREAAQGGELFF TGTGCCAGCAGAGAGGCTGCCCAGGGCGGGGAGCTGTTTTTT TRBJ2-2 . TRBV3-1/TRBV3-2 .
CSARWQFEQYF TGCAGTGCTAGATGGCAGTTCGAGCAGTACTTC TRBJ2-7 . TRBV20-1 .
CASSGQGQSNEKLFF TGCGCCAGCAGCGGACAGGGGCAGAGTAATGAAAAACTGTTTTTT TRBJ1-4 . TRBV5-1 TRBD1
CASSQGQGHLVF TGTGCCAGCAGCCAAGGGCAGGGACATCTTGTCTTC TRBJ2-1 . TRBV3-1/TRBV3-2 .
CASRSSGSSYNEQFF TGTGCCAGCAGGTCTAGCGGGAGCTCCTACAATGAGCAGTTCTTC TRBJ2-1 . TRBV7-9 TRBD2